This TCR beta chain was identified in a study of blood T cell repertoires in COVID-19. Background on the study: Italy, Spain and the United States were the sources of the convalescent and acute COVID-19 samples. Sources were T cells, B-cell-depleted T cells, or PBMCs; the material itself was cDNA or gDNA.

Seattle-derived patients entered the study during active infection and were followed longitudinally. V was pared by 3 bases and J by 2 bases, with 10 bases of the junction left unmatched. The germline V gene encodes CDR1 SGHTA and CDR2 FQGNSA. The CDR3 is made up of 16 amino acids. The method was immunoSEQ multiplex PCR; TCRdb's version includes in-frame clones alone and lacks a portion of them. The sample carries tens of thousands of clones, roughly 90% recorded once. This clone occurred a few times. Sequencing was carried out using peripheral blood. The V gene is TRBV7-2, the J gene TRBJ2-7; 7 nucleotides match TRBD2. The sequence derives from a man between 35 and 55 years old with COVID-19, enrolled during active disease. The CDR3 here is CASSFLPGGGTYEQYF. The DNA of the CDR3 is TGTGCCAGCAGCTTCCTCCCCGGCGGGGGAACCTACGAGCAGTACTTC. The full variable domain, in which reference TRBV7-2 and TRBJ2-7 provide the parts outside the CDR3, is GAGVSQSPSNKVTEKGKDVELRCDPISGHTALYWYRQSLGQGLEFLIYFQGNSAPDKSGLPSDRFSAERTGGSVSTLTIQRTQQEDSAVYLCASSFLPGGGTYEQYFGPGTRLTVT.